This TCR beta chain was obtained from a study of T-cell reconstitution after alpha-beta-depleted transplantation in children. Study-level points and caveats: Among T cells one year after transplant, newly produced cells accounted for most counts and diversity.

The ends were cut back, 7 bases at V and 2 bases at J, with 18 bases in the middle. Looked up from germline, CDR1 is MGHRA and CDR2 is YSYEKL. CDR3 size: 15 residues. This clonotype appeared a few times. Its antigen remains unknown. Unique molecular identifiers were incorporated during preparation of the TCRbeta library. MiXCR, run by TCRdb on the PCR reads, gives a single entry per CDR3 protein. Counted here are roughly 310,000 distinct CDR3 sequences, around 25% occurring once; the ten biggest clones make up about a tenth. The specimen was PBMCs, mostly from graft donor cells, collected 180 days after TCRalphabeta/CD19-depleted stem cell transplant. The clonotype comes from a male patient aged 10-17 years who had a stem cell transplant for acute lymphoblastic leukemia, so the T cells may come from the graft donor. This rearrangement joins TRBV4-1 to TRBJ2-7, with D possibly TRBD2 on 6 matching bases. The DNA for the CDR3 is TGCGCCAGCACCGAAGATGGAGGGAGCCCCTACGAGCAGTACTTC. Its translation: CASTEDGGSPYEQYF.